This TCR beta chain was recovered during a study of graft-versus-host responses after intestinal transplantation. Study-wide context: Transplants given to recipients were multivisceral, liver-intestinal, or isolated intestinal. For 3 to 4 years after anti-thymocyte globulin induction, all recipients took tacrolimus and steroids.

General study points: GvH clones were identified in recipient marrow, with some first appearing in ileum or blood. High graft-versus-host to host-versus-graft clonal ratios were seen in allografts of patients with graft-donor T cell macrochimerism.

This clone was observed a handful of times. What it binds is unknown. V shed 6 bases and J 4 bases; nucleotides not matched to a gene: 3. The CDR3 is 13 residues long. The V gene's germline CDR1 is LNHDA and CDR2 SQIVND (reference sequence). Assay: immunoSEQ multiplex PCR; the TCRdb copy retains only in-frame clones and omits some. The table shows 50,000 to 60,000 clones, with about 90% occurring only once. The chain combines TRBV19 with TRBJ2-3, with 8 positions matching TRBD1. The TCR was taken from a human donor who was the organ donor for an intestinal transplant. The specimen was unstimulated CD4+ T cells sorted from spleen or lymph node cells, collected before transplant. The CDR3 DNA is TGTGCCAGTAGAGACAGGGGCGCAGATACGCAGTATTTT. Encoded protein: CASRDRGADTQYF.